This TCR beta chain is from a study of CD8 T cells in ankylosing spondylitis. Regarding the study as a whole: Some of the motif variants had earlier been found in reactive arthritis patients' fluid and blood. The study identified a TCR beta motif of 7 or 8 highly homologous variants that appeared characteristic of ankylosing spondylitis blood. The study looked at matched synovial fluid samples from ankylosing spondylitis patients. Disease-linked clones were reported to be significantly enriched there.

This clonotype was counted only a few times. Its target is not known. V was pared by 0 bases and J by 15 bases, with 9 bases between. The CDR3 has 11 residues. CDR1 is SEHNR and CDR2 is FQNEAQ in the germline V gene (reference sequence). Quantitative 5'-RACE with molecular barcodes produced the TCR beta libraries. TCRdb redid the calling of the 5' RACE reads with MiXCR, one entry per CDR3 protein. The sample includes some 240,000 distinct CDR3 sequences, under 20% of them seen just once. Sequencing was performed on blood, either unsorted or a sorted T cell fraction (not recorded which). This TCR came from a male donor with ankylosing spondylitis or in good health (not recorded which). The chain links TRBV7-9 to TRBJ2-1; maybe TRBD2 (6 bases). The CDR3 nucleotides read TGTGCCAGCAGCTTAGCGGGACTTTCGTTCTTC. Translated: CASSLAGLSFF.